This T cell receptor (beta chain) was sequenced for a study of blood T cell repertoires in COVID-19. The assay was immunoSEQ multiplex PCR, and TCRdb's table has in-frame clones only and misses some. This sample has some 140,000 clones; about 86% occur once, and the top ten carry over 9%. A single count supports this clone. Each participant's cohort was designated according to participant-reported clinical history. Cohort 3 donors counted as recovered after two negative PCRs, clearance, or resolved symptoms. The sequenced sample was PBMCs or T cells enriched from blood (not recorded which). The clonotype comes from a man in his fifties or sixties who had recovered from COVID-19.

CDR3 bases: TGTGCCAGCAGCCGGGGACAGGGAGGGGGCTATGGCTACACCTTC. Amino acids: CASSRGQGGGYGYTF. The chain uses TRBV3-1 (or the pseudogene TRBV3-2) and TRBJ1-2, with 9 nucleotides matching TRBD1. Germline V gene sequence: CDR1 LGHDT, CDR2 YNNKEL (reference sequence). V lost 4 bases to trimming and J lost 4 bases; unmatched junction nucleotides: 7. The CDR3 sequence is 15 residues long.